Reported below is one T cell receptor beta chain. Its antigen is still unknown. The CDR3 consists of 18 residues. CDR1 LGHNA and CDR2 YSLEER come from the germline V gene. V gave up 2 bases and J gave up 0 bases, with 17 bases separating them. This sample is drawn from a study of identical twins. Study observations and caveats: Some out-of-frame alpha sequences were shared by twins, and these showed excess low generation probability.

Via MiXCR, TCRdb re-called the 5' RACE reads, giving one row per CDR3 protein. This table has around 250,000 distinct CDR3 sequences, approximately 8.6% appearing once. Another study also made use of these data, one on yellow fever vaccine responses in identical twins.

The TCR sequence derives from a woman aged 18-30 years in good health. Sequenced sample: CD8+ T cells sorted from blood. V usage is TRBV4-3 and J usage is TRBJ2-1, with D possibly matching TRBD2 (5 bases). In nucleotides, the CDR3 is TGCGCCAGCAGCCAAAGATTCGTGCCAGCGGACTCCTACAATGAGCAGTTCTTC. Protein product: CASSQRFVPADSYNEQFF.